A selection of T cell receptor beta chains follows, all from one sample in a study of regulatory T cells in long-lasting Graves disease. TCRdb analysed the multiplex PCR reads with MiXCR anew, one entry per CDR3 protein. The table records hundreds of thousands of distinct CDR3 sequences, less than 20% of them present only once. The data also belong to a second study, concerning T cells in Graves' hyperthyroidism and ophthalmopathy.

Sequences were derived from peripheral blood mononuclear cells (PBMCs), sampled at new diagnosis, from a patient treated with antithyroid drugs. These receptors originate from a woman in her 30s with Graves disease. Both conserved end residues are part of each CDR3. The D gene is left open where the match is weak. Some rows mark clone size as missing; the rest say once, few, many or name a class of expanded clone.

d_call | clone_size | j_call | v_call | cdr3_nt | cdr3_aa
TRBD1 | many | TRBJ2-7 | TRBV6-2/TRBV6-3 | TGTGCCAGCAGTGGGGGACAGGGGTGCTCCTACGAGCAGTACTTC | CASSGGQGCSYEQYF
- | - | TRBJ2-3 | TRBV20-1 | TGCAGTGCTAGAGATTCGAGTATGGCGGGGCTGGATACGCAGTATTTT | CSARDSSMAGLDTQYF
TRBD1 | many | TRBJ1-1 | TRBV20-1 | TGCAGTGCGCCGGACAGGGGGCCTGAAGCTTTCTTT | CSAPDRGPEAFF
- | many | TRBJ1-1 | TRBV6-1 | TGTGCCAGCAGCCATAGGCGGACTGAAGCTTTCTTT | CASSHRRTEAFF
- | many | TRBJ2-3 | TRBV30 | TGTGCCTGGATCCCCGGATGGGATACGCAGTATTTT | CAWIPGWDTQYF
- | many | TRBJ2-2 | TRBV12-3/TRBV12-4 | TGTGCCAGCAGTTGGTCCGCAGGGTCCGGGGAGCTGTTTTTT | CASSWSAGSGELFF
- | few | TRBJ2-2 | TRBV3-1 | TGTGCCAGCAGCCAAAAGCCGAGGAACACCGGGGAGCTGTTTTTT | CASSQKPRNTGELFF
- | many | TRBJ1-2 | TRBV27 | TGTGCCAGCGGACAGCGGAACTATGGCTACACCTTC | CASGQRNYGYTF
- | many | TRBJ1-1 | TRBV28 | TGTGCCAGCAGTCCTGGGGGAGTACTTGCTTTCTTT | CASSPGGVLAFF
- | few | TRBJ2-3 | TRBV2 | TGTGCCAGCCAGGAAGGCACAGATACGCAGTATTTT | CASQEGTDTQYF
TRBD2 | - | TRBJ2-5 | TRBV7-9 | TGTGCCAGCAGCTCTACTAGCGGGAGATTGGAGACCCAGTACTTC | CASSSTSGRLETQYF
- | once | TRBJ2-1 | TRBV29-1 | TGCAGCGCCCTAGAGGGTCCCTACAATGAGCAGTTCTTC | CSALEGPYNEQFF
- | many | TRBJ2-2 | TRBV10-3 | TGTGCCATCAGTGTTGGGGCGGCCGGGGAGCTGTTTTTT | CAISVGAAGELFF
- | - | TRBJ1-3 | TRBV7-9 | TGTGCCAGCAGCTTAGCTCAGGGGAAACCTGGAAACACCATATATTTT | CASSLAQGKPGNTIYF
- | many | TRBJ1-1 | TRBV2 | TGTGCCAGCAGTACCAGTGTGTTCGCTGAAGCTTTCTTT | CASSTSVFAEAFF
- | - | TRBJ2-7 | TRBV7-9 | TGTGCCAGCATGGCAGCGACCTACGAGCAGTACTTC | CASMAATYEQYF
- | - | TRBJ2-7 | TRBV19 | TGTGCCAGTGCCCCTCAGGACAGAGCCTACGAGCAGTACTTC | CASAPQDRAYEQYF
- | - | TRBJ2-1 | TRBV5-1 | TGCGCCAGCAGCTTGGGAGGGGGTCAAGAGACCCAGCACTTC | CASSLGGGQETQHF
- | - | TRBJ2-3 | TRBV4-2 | TGTGCCAGCAGCCCGCAGGAGGCTTCAGATACGCAGTATTTT | CASSPQEASDTQYF
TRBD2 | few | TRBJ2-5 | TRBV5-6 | TGTGCCAGCAGCTTGGGATGGGAGGGGCGAGCTCAAGAGACCCAGTACTTC | CASSLGWEGRAQETQYF
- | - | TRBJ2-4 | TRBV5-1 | TGCGCCAGCAGCTCACGGGGGGCCGGGGACATTCAGTACTTC | CASSSRGAGDIQYF